This TCR beta chain was observed in a study of cytomegalovirus exposure and HLA in healthy donors. V dropped 4 bases and J dropped 5; count of bases not matched to a gene: 6. Germline V gene data show CDR1 as SGHRS and CDR2 as YFSETQ. This CDR3 is built from 15 residues. In the PCR, 60 Vbeta and 13 Jbeta primers were used. Per the original methods: An analysis that came later counted roughly 80 million unique TCR beta chains, approximately 10 million shared. Sequenced by immunoSEQ multiplex PCR; TCRdb stores in-frame clones only, minus some. V and J calls and clone size are given by that table; D and trimming were obtained from the DNA. The sample has 110,000 or so clones, roughly 70% seen once. Turning to this clone: The antigen remains unidentified.

General study results and limits: Association with HLA alleles at 0.05 false discovery rate was found for 16,951 TCR beta sequences in a later analysis. Rates of TCR association differed by HLA locus in a later analysis, with DRB1 highest and HLA-C lowest. Previous analysis showed most TCR beta V segments were productive about 90% or about 30% of the time.

The specimen sequenced was PBMCs. The chain links TRBV5-1 to TRBJ2-2; TRBD1 aligns across 9 bases. The TCR sequence derives from a man in his late teens or twenties in good health and CMV-seropositive. CDR3: CASSTGQGFTGELFF. CDR3 DNA sequence: TGCGCCAGCAGCACGGGACAGGGATTTACCGGGGAGCTGTTTTTT.